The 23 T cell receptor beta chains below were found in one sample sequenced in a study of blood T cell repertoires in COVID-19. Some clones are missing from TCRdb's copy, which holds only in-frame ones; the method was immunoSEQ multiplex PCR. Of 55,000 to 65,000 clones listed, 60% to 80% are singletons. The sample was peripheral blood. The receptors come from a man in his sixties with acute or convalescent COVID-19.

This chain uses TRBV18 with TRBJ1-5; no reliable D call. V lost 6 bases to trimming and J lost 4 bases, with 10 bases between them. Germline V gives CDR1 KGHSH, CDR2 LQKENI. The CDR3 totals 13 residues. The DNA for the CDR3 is TGTGCCAGCTCTCCCGACTCTAATCAGCCCCAGCATTTT. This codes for CASSPDSNQPQHF.

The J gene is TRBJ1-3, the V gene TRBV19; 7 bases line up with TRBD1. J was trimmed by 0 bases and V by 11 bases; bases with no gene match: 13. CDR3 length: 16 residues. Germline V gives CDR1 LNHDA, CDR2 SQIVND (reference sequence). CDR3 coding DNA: TGTGCCGGACATACCGGGACAGCCCGCTCTGGAAACACCATATATTTT. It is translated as CAGHTGTARSGNTIYF.

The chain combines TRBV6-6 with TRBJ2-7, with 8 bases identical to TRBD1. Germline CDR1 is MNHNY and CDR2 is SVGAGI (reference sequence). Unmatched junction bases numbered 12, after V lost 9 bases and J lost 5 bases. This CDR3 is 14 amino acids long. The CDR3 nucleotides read TGTGCCAGTAGAGCCCGGCGGGGACAGGACGAGCAGTACTTC. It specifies CASRARRGQDEQYF.

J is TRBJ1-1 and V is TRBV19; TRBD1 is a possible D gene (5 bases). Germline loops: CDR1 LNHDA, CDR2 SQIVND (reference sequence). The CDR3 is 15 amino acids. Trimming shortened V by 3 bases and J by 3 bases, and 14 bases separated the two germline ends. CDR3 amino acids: CASSMTVSGDTEAFF. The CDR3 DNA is TGTGCCAGTAGTATGACAGTTTCGGGGGACACTGAAGCTTTCTTT.

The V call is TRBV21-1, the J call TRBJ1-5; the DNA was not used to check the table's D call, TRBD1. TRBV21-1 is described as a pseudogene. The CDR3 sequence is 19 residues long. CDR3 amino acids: CASSKALRTGTYSNQPQHF. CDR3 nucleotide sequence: TGTGCCAGCAGCAAAGCGCTAAGGACAGGGACATATAGCAATCAGCCCCAGCATTTT.

The CDR3 reads CASSESWDRGYNQPQHF. As DNA, the CDR3 is TGTGCCAGCAGTGAGTCTTGGGACAGGGGTTATAATCAGCCCCAGCATTTT. V and J are TRBV2 and TRBJ1-5; TRBD1 matches 10 bases. The junction had 9 bases not matched to a gene; V was cut back by 3 bases and J by 4 bases. This CDR3 is built from 17 residues. Per germline, CDR1 SNHLY and CDR2 FYNNEI.

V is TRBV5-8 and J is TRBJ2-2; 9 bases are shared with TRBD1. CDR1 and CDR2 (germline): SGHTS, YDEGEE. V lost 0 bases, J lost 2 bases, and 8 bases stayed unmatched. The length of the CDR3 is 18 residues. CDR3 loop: CASSLGLRDRVNTGELFF. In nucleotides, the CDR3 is TGTGCCAGCAGCTTGGGGCTCCGGGACAGGGTTAACACCGGGGAGCTGTTTTTT.

CDR3 bases: TGTGCCAGCAGCTTGCCTGGGACTAGCTGGCCCTACAATGAGCAGTTCTTC. Its translation is CASSLPGTSWPYNEQFF. The chain has TRBV5-6 and TRBJ2-1, with TRBD2 matching over 9 bases. From germline, CDR1 is SGHDT and CDR2 YYEEEE. V was clipped by 1 base and J by 2 bases; unmatched bases: 7. The CDR3 has 17 residues.

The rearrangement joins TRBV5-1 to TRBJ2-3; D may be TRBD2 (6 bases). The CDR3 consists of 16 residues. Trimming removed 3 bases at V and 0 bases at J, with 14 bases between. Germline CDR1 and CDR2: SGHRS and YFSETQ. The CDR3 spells CASSWGGAGSTDTQYF. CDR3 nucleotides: TGCGCCAGCAGCTGGGGAGGAGCGGGTAGCACAGATACGCAGTATTTT. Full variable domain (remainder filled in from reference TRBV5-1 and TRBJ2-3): KAGVTQTPRYLIKTRGQQVTLSCSPISGHRSVSWYQQTPGQGLQFLFEYFSETQRNKGNFPGRFSGRQFSNSRSEMNVSTLELGDSALYLCASSWGGAGSTDTQYFGPGTRLTVL.

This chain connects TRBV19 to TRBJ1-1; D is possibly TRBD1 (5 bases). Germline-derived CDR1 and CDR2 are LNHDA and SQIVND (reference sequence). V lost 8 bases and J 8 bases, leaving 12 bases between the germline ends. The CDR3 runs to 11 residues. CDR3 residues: CASQAGVEAFF. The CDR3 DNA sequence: TGTGCCAGTCAGGCGGGGGTAGAAGCTTTCTTT.

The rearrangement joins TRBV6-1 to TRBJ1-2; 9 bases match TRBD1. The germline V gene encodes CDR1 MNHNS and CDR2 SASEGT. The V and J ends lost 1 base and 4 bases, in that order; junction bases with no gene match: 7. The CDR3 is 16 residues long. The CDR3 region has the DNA TGTGCCAGCAGTGAAGGGACAGGGGCGCGGAGCTATGGCTACACCTTC. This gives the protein CASSEGTGARSYGYTF.

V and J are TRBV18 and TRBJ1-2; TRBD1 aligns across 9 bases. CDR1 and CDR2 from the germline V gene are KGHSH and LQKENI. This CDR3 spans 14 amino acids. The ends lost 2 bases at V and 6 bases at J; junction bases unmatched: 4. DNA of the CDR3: TGTGCCAGCTCACCAAGGACAGGGGATGATGGCTACACCTTC. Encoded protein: CASSPRTGDDGYTF.

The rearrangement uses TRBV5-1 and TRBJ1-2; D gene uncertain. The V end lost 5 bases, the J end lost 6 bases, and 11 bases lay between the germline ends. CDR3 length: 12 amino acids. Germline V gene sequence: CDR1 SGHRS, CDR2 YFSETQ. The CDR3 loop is CASRGVADGYTF. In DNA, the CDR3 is TGCGCCAGCAGAGGAGTCGCGGATGGCTACACCTTC.

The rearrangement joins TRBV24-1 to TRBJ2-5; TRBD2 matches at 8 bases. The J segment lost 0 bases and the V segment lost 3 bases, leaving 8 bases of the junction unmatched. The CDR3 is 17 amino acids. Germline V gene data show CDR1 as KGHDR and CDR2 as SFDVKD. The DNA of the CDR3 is TGTGCCACCAGTGATAATGGAGCGGGGGTGTACCAAGAGACCCAGTACTTC. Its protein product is CATSDNGAGVYQETQYF.

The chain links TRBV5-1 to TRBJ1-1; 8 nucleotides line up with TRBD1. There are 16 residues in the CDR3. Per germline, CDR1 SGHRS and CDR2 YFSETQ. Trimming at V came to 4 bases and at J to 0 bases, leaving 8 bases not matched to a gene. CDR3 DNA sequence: TGCGCCAGCAGCAACCGGGACAGGAGCATGAACACTGAAGCTTTCTTT. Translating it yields CASSNRDRSMNTEAFF.

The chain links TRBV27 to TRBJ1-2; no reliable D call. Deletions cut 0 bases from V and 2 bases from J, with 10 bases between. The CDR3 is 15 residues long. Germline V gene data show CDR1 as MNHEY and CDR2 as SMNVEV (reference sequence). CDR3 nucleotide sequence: TGTGCCAGCAGTTTATCAGGTACAGTCAACTATGGCTACACCTTC. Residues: CASSLSGTVNYGYTF.

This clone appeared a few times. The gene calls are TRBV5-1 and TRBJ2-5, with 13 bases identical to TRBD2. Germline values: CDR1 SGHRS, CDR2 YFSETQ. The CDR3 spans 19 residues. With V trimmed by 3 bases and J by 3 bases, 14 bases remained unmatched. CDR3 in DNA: TGCGCCAGCAGCTCCATGGTCGGACTAGCGGGGGAGGAGGAAGAGACCCAGTACTTC. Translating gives CASSSMVGLAGEEEETQYF.

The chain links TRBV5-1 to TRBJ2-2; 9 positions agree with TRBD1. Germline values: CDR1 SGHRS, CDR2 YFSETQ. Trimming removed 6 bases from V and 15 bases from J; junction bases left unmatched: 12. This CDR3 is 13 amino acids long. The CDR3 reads CASTPIGQGQVFF. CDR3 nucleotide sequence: TGCGCCAGCACCCCTATAGGACAGGGGCAGGTGTTTTTT.

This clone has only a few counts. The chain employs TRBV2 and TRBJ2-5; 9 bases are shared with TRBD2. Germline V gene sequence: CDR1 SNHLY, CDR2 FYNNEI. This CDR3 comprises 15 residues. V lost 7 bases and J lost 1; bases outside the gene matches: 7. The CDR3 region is CASNLAGSFQETQYF. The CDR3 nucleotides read TGTGCCAGCAATCTAGCGGGGAGTTTCCAAGAGACCCAGTACTTC. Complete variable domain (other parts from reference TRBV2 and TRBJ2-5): EPEVTQTPSHQVTQMGQEVILRCVPISNHLYFYWYRQILGQKVEFLVSFYNNEISEKSEIFDDQFSVERPDGSNFTLKIRSTKLEDSAMYFCASNLAGSFQETQYFGPGTRLLVL.

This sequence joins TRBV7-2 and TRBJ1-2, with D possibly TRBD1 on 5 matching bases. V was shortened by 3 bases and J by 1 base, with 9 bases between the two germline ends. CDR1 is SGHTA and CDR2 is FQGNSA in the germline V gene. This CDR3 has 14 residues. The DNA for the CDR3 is TGTGCCAGCAGCTTCGGGGGGAATAACTATGGCTACACCTTC. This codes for CASSFGGNNYGYTF.

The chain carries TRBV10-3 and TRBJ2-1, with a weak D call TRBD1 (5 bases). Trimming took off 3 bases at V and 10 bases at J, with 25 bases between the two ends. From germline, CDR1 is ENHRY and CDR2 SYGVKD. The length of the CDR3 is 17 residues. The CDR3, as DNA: TGTGCCATCAGTGATAACATCAGACAGTCCTACAATGTGGAGCAGTTCTTC. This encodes CAISDNIRQSYNVEQFF.

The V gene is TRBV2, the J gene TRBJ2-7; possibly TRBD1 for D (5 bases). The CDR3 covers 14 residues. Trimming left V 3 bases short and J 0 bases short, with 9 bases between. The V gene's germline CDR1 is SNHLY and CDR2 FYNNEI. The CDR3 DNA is TGTGCCAGCAGTGATGACAGAAGCTCCTACGAGCAGTACTTC. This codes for CASSDDRSSYEQYF.

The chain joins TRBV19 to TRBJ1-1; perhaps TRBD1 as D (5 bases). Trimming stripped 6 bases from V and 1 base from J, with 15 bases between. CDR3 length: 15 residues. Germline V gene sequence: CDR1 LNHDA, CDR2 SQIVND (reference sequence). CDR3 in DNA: TGTGCCAGTAGAGGGGCGTTCGCTGGGAACACTGAAGCTTTCTTT. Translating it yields CASRGAFAGNTEAFF.